This T cell receptor beta chain derives from a study of T cells after yellow fever vaccination. Across the study: In the case of low-cell-number fractions, SMART-Seq v4 Ultra Low Input was used for preparation.

TCRdb redid the calling of the 5' RACE reads with MiXCR, one entry per CDR3 protein. Seen here are about 130,000 distinct CDR3 sequences, around 7.4% observed once, and the top ten hold around 2.6%. The ends were cut back, 3 bases at V and 9 bases at J, with 8 bases in the middle. Germline lookup yields CDR1 KGHSH and CDR2 LQKENI. CDR3 length: 11 residues. This receptor was identified in a man between 18 and 29 years old who received the YFV17D yellow fever vaccine. Sequencing used CD4+ T cells sorted from PBMCs, obtained 10 to 11 days after the first yellow fever vaccination. This rearrangement joins TRBV18 to TRBJ2-5; no clear D gene. The CDR3 DNA follows: TGTGCCAGCTCACCGGCCCTAGCCCAGTACTTC. Translated: CASSPALAQYF.